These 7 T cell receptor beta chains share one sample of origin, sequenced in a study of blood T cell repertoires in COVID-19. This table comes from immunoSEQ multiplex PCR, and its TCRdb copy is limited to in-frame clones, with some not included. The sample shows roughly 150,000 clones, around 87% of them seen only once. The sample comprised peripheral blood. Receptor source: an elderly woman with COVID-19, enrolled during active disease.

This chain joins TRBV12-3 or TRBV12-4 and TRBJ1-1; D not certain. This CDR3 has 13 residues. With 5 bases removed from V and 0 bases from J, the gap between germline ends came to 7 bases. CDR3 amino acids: CASSPQMNTEAFF. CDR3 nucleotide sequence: TGTGCCAGCAGTCCCCAGATGAACACTGAAGCTTTCTTT.

The CDR3 DNA is TGTGCCAGCAGTTTTCCCGGGGCTAGCGGGACCCTGGCATCCTACAATGAGCAGTTCTTC. As protein: CASSFPGASGTLASYNEQFF. The genes are TRBV28 and TRBJ2-1, with TRBD2 matching over 9 bases. The CDR3 totals 20 residues. Trimming cost V 3 bases and J 1 base; bases outside gene matches: 16. Germline V gives CDR1 MDHEN, CDR2 SYDVKM.

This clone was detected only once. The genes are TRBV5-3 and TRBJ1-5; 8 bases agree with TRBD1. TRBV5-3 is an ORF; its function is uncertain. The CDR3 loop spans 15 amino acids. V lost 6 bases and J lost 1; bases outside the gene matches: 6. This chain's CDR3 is CARNNQGASNQPQHF. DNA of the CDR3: TGTGCCAGAAACAACCAGGGGGCGAGCAATCAGCCCCAGCATTTT.

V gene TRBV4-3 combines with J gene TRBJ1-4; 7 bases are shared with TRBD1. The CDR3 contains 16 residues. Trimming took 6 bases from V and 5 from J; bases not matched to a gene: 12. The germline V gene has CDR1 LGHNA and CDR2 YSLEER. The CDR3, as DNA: TGCGCCAGCAGTCCGACACACAGGGGATCGAATGAAAAACTGTTTTTT. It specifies CASSPTHRGSNEKLFF.

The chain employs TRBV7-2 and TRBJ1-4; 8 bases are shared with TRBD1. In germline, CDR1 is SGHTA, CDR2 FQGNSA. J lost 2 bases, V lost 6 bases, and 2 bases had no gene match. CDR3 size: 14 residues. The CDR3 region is CASSRTGTNEKLFF. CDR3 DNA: TGTGCCAGCAGTCGGACAGGGACTAATGAAAAACTGTTTTTT.

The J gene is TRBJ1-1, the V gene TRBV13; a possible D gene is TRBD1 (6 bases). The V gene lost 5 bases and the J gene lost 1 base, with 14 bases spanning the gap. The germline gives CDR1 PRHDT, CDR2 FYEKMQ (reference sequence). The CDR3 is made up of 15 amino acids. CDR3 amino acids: CASSKGHLGNTEAFF. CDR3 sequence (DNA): TGTGCCAGCAGCAAGGGACACTTGGGGAACACTGAAGCTTTCTTT.

The CDR3 bases are TGTGCCAGCAGCGTAGCGGCGGGGGCTGGAAACACCATATATTTT. It translates to CASSVAAGAGNTIYF. J is TRBJ1-3 and V is TRBV9; a weak D match, TRBD1 (5 bases). CDR3 length equals 15 residues. V lost 0 bases and J lost 2, with 9 bases in between. CDR1 and CDR2 from the germline V gene are SGDLS and YYNGEE.